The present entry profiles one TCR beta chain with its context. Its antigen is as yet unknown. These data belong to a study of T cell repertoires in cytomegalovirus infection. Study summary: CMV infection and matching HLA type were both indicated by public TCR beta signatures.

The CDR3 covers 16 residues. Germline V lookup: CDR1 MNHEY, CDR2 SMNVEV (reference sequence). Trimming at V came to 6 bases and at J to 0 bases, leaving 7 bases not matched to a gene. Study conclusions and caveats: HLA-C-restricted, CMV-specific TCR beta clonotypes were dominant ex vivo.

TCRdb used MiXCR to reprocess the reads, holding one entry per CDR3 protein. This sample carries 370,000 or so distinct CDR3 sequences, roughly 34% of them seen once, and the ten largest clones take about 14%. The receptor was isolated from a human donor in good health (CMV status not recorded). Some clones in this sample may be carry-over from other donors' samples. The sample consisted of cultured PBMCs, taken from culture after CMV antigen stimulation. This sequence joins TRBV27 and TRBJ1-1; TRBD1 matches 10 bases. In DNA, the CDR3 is TGTGCCAGCAGCCAAAGACAGGGGGCATTGAACACTGAAGCTTTCTTT. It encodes CASSQRQGALNTEAFF.